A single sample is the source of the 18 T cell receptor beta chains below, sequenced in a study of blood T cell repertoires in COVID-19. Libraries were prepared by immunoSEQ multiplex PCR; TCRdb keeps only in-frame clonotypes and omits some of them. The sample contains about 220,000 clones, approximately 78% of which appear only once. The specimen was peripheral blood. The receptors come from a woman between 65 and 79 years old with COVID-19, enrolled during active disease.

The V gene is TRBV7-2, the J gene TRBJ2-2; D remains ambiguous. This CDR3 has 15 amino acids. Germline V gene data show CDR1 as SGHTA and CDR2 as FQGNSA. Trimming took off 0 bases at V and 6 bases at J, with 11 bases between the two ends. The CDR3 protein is CASSLATLPAGELFF. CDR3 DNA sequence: TGTGCCAGCAGCTTAGCCACCTTGCCAGCCGGGGAGCTGTTTTTT.

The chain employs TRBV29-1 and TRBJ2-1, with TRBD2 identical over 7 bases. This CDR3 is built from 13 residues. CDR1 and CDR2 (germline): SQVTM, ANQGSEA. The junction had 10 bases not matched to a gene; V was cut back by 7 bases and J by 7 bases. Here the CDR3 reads CSARASGRNEQFF. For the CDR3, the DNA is TGCAGCGCGCGGGCTAGCGGCAGGAATGAGCAGTTCTTC.

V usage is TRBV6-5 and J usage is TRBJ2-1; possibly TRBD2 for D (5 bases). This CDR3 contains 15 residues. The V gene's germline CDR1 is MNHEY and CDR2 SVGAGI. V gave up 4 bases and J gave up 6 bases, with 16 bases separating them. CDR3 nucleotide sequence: TGTGCCAGCAGTTCCCTATGGAATGCGGGCAATGAGCAGTTCTTC. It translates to CASSSLWNAGNEQFF.

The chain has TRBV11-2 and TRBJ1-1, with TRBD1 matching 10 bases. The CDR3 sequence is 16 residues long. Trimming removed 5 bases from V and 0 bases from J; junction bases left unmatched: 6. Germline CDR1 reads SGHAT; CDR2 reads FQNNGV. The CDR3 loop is CASSRTGGKMNTEAFF. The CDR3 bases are TGTGCCAGCAGCCGGACAGGGGGTAAGATGAACACTGAAGCTTTCTTT.

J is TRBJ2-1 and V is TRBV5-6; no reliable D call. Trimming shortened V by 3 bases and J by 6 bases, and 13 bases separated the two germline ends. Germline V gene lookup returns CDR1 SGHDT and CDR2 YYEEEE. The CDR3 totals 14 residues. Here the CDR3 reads CASSWRLQSNEQFF. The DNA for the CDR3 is TGTGCCAGCAGCTGGCGGTTACAATCCAATGAGCAGTTCTTC.

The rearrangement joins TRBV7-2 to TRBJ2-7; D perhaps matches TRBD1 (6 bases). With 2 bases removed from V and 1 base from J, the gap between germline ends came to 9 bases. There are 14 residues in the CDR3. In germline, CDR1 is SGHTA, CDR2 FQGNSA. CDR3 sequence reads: CASSLWDTSYEQYF. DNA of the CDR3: TGTGCCAGCAGCTTATGGGACACTTCCTACGAGCAGTACTTC.

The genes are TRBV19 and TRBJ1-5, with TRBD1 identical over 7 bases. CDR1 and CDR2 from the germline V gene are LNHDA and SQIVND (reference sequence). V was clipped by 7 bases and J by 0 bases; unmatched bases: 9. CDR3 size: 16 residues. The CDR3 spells CASTPTRTGSNQPQHF. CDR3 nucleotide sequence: TGTGCCAGTACCCCAACCAGGACAGGTAGCAATCAGCCCCAGCATTTT. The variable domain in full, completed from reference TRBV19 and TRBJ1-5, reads DGGITQSPKYLFRKEGQNVTLSCEQNLNHDAMYWYRQDPGQGLRLIYYSQIVNDFQKGDIAEGYSVSREKKESFPLTVTSAQKNPTAFYLCASTPTRTGSNQPQHFGDGTRLSIL.

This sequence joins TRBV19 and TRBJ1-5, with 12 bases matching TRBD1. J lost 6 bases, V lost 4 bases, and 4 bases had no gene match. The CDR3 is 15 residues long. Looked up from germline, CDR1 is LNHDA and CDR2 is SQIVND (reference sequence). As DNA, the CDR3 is TGTGCCAGTAGTAGGGACAGGGGGCAGGGTCAGCCCCAGCATTTT. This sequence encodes CASSRDRGQGQPQHF.

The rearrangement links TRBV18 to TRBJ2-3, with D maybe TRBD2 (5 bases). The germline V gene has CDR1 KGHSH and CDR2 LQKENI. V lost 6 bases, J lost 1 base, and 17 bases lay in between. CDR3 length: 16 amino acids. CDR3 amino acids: CASSGGPGRGTDTQYF. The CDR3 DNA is TGTGCCAGCTCTGGAGGACCCGGTAGGGGCACAGATACGCAGTATTTT.

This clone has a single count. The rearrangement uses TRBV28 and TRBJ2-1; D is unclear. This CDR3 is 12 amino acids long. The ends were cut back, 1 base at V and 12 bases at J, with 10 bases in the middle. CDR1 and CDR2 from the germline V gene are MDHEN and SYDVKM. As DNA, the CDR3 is TGTGCCAGCAGTTTATTGAGTTTCGGGCAGTTCTTC. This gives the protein CASSLLSFGQFF.

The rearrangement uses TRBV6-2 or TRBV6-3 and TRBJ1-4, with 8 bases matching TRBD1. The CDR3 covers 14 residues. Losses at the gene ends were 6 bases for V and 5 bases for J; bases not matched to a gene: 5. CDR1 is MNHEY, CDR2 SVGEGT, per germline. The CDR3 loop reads CASSRTGRNEKLFF. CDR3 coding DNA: TGTGCCAGCAGCCGGACAGGGAGAAATGAAAAACTGTTTTTT.

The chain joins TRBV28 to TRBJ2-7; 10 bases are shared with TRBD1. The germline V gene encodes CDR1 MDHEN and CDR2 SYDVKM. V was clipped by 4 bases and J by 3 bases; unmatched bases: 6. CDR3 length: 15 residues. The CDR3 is CASSSTWTGGYEQYF. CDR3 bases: TGTGCCAGCAGTTCCACTTGGACAGGGGGCTACGAGCAGTACTTC.

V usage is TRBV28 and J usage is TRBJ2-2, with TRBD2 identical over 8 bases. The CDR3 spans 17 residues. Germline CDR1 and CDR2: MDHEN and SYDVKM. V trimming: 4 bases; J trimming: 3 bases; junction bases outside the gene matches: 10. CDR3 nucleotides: TGTGCCAGCAGTTCCCCCCGGGGGGGAGGGTACACCGGGGAGCTGTTTTTT. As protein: CASSSPRGGGYTGELFF.

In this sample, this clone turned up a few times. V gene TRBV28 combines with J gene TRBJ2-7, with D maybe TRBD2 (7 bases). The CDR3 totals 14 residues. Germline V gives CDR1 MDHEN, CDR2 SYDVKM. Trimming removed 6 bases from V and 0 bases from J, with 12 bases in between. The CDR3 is CASRQGGSSYEQYF. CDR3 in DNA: TGTGCCAGCAGACAGGGAGGGAGCTCCTACGAGCAGTACTTC.

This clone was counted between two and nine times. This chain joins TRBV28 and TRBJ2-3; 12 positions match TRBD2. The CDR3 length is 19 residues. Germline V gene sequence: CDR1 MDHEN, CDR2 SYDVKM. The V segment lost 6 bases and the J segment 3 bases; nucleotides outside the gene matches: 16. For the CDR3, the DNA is TGTGCCAGCAGCCCGACAAGGCCCCTAGCGGGAGGGCCAACAGATACGCAGTATTTT. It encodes CASSPTRPLAGGPTDTQYF.

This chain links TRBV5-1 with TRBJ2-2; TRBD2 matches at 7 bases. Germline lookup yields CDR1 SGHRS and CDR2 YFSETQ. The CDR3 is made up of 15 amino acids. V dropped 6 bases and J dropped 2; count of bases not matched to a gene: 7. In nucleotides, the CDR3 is TGCGCCAGCAACGTCCAAGCGGGAAACACCGGGGAGCTGTTTTTT. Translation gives CASNVQAGNTGELFF.

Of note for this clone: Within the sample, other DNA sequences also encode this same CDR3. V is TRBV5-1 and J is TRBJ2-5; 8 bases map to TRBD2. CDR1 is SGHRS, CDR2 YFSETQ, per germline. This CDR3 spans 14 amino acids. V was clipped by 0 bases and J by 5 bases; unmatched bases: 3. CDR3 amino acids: CASSLAGGTETQYF. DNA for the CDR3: TGCGCCAGCAGCTTGGCGGGGGGGACGGAGACCCAGTACTTC.

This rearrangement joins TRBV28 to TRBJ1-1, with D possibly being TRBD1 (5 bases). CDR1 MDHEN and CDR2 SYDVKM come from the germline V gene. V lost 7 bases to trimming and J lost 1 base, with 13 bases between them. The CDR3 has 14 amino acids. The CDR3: CASITPGANTEAFF. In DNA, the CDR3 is TGTGCCAGCATCACTCCTGGGGCGAACACTGAAGCTTTCTTT.